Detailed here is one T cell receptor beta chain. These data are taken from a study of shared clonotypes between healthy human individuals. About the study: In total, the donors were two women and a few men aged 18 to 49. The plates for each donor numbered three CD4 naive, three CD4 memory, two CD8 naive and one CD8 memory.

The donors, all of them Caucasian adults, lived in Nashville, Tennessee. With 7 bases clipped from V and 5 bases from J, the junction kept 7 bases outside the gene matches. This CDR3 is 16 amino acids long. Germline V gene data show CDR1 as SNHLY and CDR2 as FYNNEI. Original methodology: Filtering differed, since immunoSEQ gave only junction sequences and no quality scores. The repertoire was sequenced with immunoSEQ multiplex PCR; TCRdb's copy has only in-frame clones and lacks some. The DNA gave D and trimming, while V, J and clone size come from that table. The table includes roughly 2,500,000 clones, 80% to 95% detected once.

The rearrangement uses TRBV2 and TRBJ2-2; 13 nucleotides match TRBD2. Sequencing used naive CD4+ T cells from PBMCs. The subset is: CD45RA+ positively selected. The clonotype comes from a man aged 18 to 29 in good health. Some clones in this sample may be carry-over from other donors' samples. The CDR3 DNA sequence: TGTGCCAGCAACCTACTAGCGGGAGGGTCGACCGGGGAGCTGTTTTTT. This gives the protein CASNLLAGGSTGELFF.